This T cell receptor (beta chain) originates from a study of blood T cells in healthy people across ages. Primers used in a second PCR of roughly 6 to 11 cycles were a sample-barcoded 5' primer and a J-beta primer mix. TCRdb fed the 5' RACE reads into MiXCR, producing one record per CDR3 protein. Altogether about 620,000 distinct CDR3 sequences are present, about 21% being singletons, with the ten largest covering roughly 3.6%. This clonotype was observed a handful of times. Its antigen is unknown. Relative to the germline gene, one junction end is altered; a read error may explain this. Study conclusions and caveats: Among T cells, TCR beta diversity per million cells dropped roughly linearly as age rose.

This CDR3 has 15 amino acids. The TCR was taken from a man aged 70-80 years in good health. The source material was blood. The V and J genes are TRBV12-3 or TRBV12-4 and TRBJ2-1; 8 nucleotides align to TRBD2. DNA of the CDR3: TGTGCCAGCAGCCGAACTAGCGGAACCTACGATGAGCAGTTCTTC. Translation gives CASSRTSGTYDEQFF.